Presented here are 15 T cell receptor beta chains from one specimen sequenced in a study of T-cell memory formation after mild COVID-19. A single record per CDR3 protein comes from TCRdb applying MiXCR to the 5' RACE reads. The repertoire includes 100,000 or so distinct CDR3 sequences, around 10% of them detected once, and 40% sits in the top ten. Material for sequencing was PBMCs or a T cell subset sorted from them (not recorded which). The source of these receptors is a man aged 18 to 29 who had mild COVID-19 (a few samples of this study predate the infection). Cell type and time point are not known.

As for this clonotype: A single base separates this from a much larger clone, so it may be a read error. V gene TRBV6-2 or TRBV6-3 combines with J gene TRBJ2-7, with D hard to call. The germline V gene has CDR1 MNHEY and CDR2 SVGEGT. Trimming removed 4 bases from V and 3 bases from J, with 13 bases in between. This CDR3 spans 14 amino acids. This CDR3 is CASSSSTVHYEQYF. The CDR3 nucleotides are TGTGCCAGCAGTTCTTCCACGGTCCACTACGAGCAGTACTTC.

The CDR3 bases are TGTGCCAGCGGCCGGACTAGCGGTGGGTCAGATACGCAGTATTTT. It codes for CASGRTSGGSDTQYF. The chain carries TRBV5-5 and TRBJ2-3; the match to TRBD2 covers 10 bases. The germline gives CDR1 SGHKS, CDR2 YYEKEE (reference sequence). J was trimmed by 4 bases and V by 7 bases; bases with no gene match: 9. The CDR3 totals 15 residues.

V is TRBV7-9 and J is TRBJ2-1; 8 bases align to TRBD1. V gave up 5 bases and J gave up 2 bases; unmatched junction bases: 8. The germline CDR1 and CDR2 sequences are SEHNR and FQNEAQ (reference sequence). The CDR3 covers 16 residues. The CDR3 DNA sequence: TGTGCCAGCAGCACGAGACGACAGGGGCCCTACAATGAGCAGTTCTTC. It yields the protein CASSTRRQGPYNEQFF.

V usage is TRBV11-2 and J usage is TRBJ2-7, with D unclear. The CDR3 extends over 12 amino acids. The germline gives CDR1 SGHAT, CDR2 FQNNGV. Trimming took off 2 bases at V and 5 bases at J, with 7 bases between the two ends. The DNA of the CDR3 is TGTGCCAGCAGCTTAAGAAAGGACGAGCAGTACGTC. Its protein is CASSLRKDEQYV.

This rearrangement joins TRBV11-2 to TRBJ2-3; TRBD2 matches 12 bases. V dropped 5 bases and J dropped 4; count of bases not matched to a gene: 4. The CDR3 has 15 amino acids. Looked up from germline, CDR1 is SGHAT and CDR2 is FQNNGV. CDR3 nucleotide sequence: TGTGCCAGCAGCGTGACTAGCGGGGGAGCAGATACGCAGTATTTT. Its translation: CASSVTSGGADTQYF.

There are a few counts of this clonotype. This chain connects TRBV6-5 to TRBJ2-7, with 7 bases identical to TRBD2. The CDR3 has 16 residues. Germline V gene data show CDR1 as MNHEY and CDR2 as SVGAGI. The V gene end was trimmed by 8 bases and the J gene end by 3 bases; junction bases not matched to a gene: 16. The CDR3 DNA reads as TGTGCCAGCGTAGGCCAGACGGGGGGAAACTTCTACGAGCAGTACTTC. This codes for CASVGQTGGNFYEQYF.

The chain couples TRBV6-2 or TRBV6-3 to TRBJ2-1; possibly TRBD2 for D (5 bases). Germline V lookup: CDR1 MNHEY, CDR2 SVGEGT. The CDR3 is 12 amino acids. The V end lost 5 bases, the J end lost 8 bases, and 10 bases lay between the germline ends. The CDR3 DNA follows: TGTGCCAGCAGTACTAGTGTCTATGAGCAGTTCTTC. This encodes CASSTSVYEQFF.

This clonotype was detected only a few times. This chain links TRBV7-6 with TRBJ2-7; D gene uncertain. The CDR3 extends over 11 amino acids. V was cut by 1 base and J by 6 bases, with 4 bases left in between. Germline V gene data show CDR1 as SGHVS and CDR2 as FNYEAQ. The CDR3 DNA follows: TGTGCCAGCAGCTTAGTCTGCGAGCAGTACTTC. Translating it yields CASSLVCEQYF.

This clonotype has only a few counts. The V call is TRBV4-2, the J call TRBJ2-7; no definite D call. The CDR3 runs 12 residues. Trimming removed 5 bases at V and 7 bases at J, with 12 bases between. The germline CDR1 and CDR2 sequences are LGHNA and YNFKEQ. The CDR3, as DNA: TGTGCCAGCAGCTCCTCTACGTTGGAGCAGTACTTC. Its protein product is CASSSSTLEQYF.

This clonotype was picked up a small number of times. V and J are TRBV5-5 and TRBJ2-3; D might be TRBD1 or TRBD2, each matching 5 bases. Trimming removed 4 bases at V and 6 bases at J, with 21 bases between. Germline V lookup: CDR1 SGHKS, CDR2 YYEKEE (reference sequence). The CDR3 extends over 16 amino acids. The CDR3 is CASSQPPGTARDTQYF. As DNA, the CDR3 is TGTGCCAGCAGCCAACCCCCGGGGACCGCCAGGGATACGCAGTATTTT.

This clonotype occurred a few times. The V and J genes are TRBV7-9 and TRBJ1-1, with D perhaps matching TRBD1 (5 bases). Trimming removed 3 bases from V and 0 bases from J, with 8 bases in between. Germline V gene data show CDR1 as SEHNR and CDR2 as FQNEAQ (reference sequence). This CDR3 region has 14 residues. CDR3 region: CASSFGGMNTEAFF. As DNA, the CDR3 is TGTGCCAGCAGCTTCGGGGGAATGAACACTGAAGCTTTCTTT.

This clonotype was seen a handful of times. J is TRBJ1-5 and V is TRBV24-1, with D perhaps TRBD1 (5 bases). Germline CDR1 and CDR2: KGHDR and SFDVKD. V lost 7 bases and J 7 bases, leaving 13 bases between the germline ends. This CDR3 has 13 amino acids. The CDR3 nucleotides read TGTGCCACCAGCCGACAGTCACGGCAGCCCCAGCATTTT. The encoded protein is CATSRQSRQPQHF.

V usage is TRBV7-9 and J usage is TRBJ1-2; D gene ambiguous. Germline CDR1 and CDR2: SEHNR and FQNEAQ (reference sequence). V lost 3 bases and J 3 bases, leaving 14 bases between the germline ends. The CDR3 loop spans 15 amino acids. DNA for the CDR3: TGTGCCAGCAGCTTCCTGCGGGGTCAGGACTATGGCTACACCTTC. Amino acid sequence: CASSFLRGQDYGYTF.

V usage is TRBV27 and J usage is TRBJ2-1, with unresolved D. CDR3 length: 13 amino acids. Deletions cut 5 bases from V and 11 bases from J, with 16 bases between. Germline CDR1 and CDR2: MNHEY and SMNVEV (reference sequence). The CDR3 bases are TGTGCCAGCAGTCCCTCGCCCAGAGAACAGCAGTTCTTC. It codes for CASSPSPREQQFF.

V and J are TRBV15 and TRBJ1-5; TRBD1 matches 7 bases. The CDR3 is 17 residues long. Germline CDR1 and CDR2: LNHNV and YYDKDF (reference sequence). With 1 base clipped from V and 1 base from J, the junction kept 7 bases outside the gene matches. CDR3 in DNA: TGTGCCACCAGCAGAGTGTCAGGCAGGGGGAGCAATCAGCCCCAGCATTTT. This encodes CATSRVSGRGSNQPQHF.